This T cell receptor beta chain emerged from a study of T cells in Graves' hyperthyroidism and ophthalmopathy. V lost 4 bases and J 8 bases, leaving 14 bases between the germline ends. The V gene's germline CDR1 is DFQATT and CDR2 SNEGSKA (reference sequence). The CDR3 extends over 12 amino acids. Graves' hyperthyroidism is called stable when ophthalmopathy does not progress within 18 months. TCR beta CDR3 regions were amplified from RNA transcripts. TCR CDR3 regions were first amplified by RT-PCR with HTBI primers. In TCRdb, the multiplex PCR reads were re-called with MiXCR into one record per CDR3 protein. This table has around 800,000 distinct CDR3 sequences, roughly 40% appearing once.

V and J are TRBV20-1 and TRBJ1-1; D gene uncertain. What was sequenced was blood. The sequence was collected from a man younger than 35 with Graves' hyperthyroidism. The CDR3 loop is CSAKGGLDEAFF. CDR3 nucleotide sequence: TGCAGTGCTAAAGGCGGGTTGGACGAAGCTTTCTTT.